The entry below describes one TCR beta chain. No antigen is known for it. Losses at the gene ends were 1 base for V and 4 bases for J; bases not matched to a gene: 5. The CDR3 runs 15 residues. Germline CDR1 is SGHTA and CDR2 is FQGNSA. This sample stems from a study of cytomegalovirus exposure and HLA in healthy donors. Study summary: Of 350 to 400 genotyped donors, around 86% grouped in the Caucasian-associated ancestry cluster.

Broader study findings: Across donors, most TCRs were seen rarely, yet some public ones were widespread. Later, TCR association rates were found to vary by HLA locus, highest for DRB1 and lowest for HLA-C. A missense variant in DCLRE1C was later tied to TCR beta V- and J-gene trimming.

This PCR relied on a set of 60 Vbeta primers and 13 Jbeta primers. TCRdb keeps only in-frame clones here, not all; method: immunoSEQ multiplex PCR. The table includes over 200,000 clones, approximately 82% detected once. The sequence derives from a woman aged 40 to 55 in good health and CMV-seronegative. The chain employs TRBV7-2 and TRBJ2-3; 7 nucleotides match TRBD1. The sample was PBMCs. The CDR3 loop reads CASSLGGGAADTQYF. As DNA, the CDR3 is TGTGCCAGCAGCTTAGGAGGGGGCGCGGCAGATACGCAGTATTTT.